This TCR beta chain was recovered during a study of blood T cell repertoires in COVID-19. In the study overall: Specimens from acute and convalescent COVID-19 originated in the United States, Italy and Spain. The cDNA or gDNA used as material had been derived from T cells, B-cell-depleted T cells, or PBMCs.

This CDR3 has 14 amino acids. Germline V gene sequence: CDR1 SEHNR, CDR2 FQNEAQ (reference sequence). V was cut by 5 bases and J by 4 bases, with 14 bases left in between. Clones were sequenced by immunoSEQ multiplex PCR, and TCRdb holds only the in-frame ones, with some missing. This table holds roughly 380,000 clones, 87% found once. Assignment of participants to cohorts was predicated upon participant-reported clinical history. Before being deemed recovered, Cohort 3 donors had two negative PCRs, clearance, or symptom resolution. This chain links TRBV7-9 with TRBJ1-1; D not resolved. Sequencing was done on a sample of PBMCs or T cells enriched from blood (not recorded which). The TCR comes from a man between 25 and 39 years old who had recovered from COVID-19. The CDR3 here is CASSPLGGPTEAFF. In nucleotides, the CDR3 is TGTGCCAGCAGCCCTTTAGGAGGTCCCACTGAAGCTTTCTTT.